This is a list of T cell receptor beta chains from one sample in a study of blood T cell repertoires in COVID-19. The method was immunoSEQ multiplex PCR; TCRdb's version includes in-frame clones alone and lacks a portion of them. The sample contains 130,000 to 150,000 clones, 80% of which appear only once. Sequencing was done on a sample of peripheral blood. All receptors come from a man in his sixties with active or convalescent COVID-19. Both conserved end residues are trimmed from each CDR3. The order of the fields is J gene, D gene, V gene, CDR3 length, CDR3 protein. A D gene is named only where the DNA matches it firmly.

j_call: TRBJ2-5; d_call: TRBD2; v_call: TRBV2; cdr3_length: 11; cdr3_aa: ASTGGRKETQY
j_call: TRBJ2-5; d_call: TRBD2; v_call: TRBV28; cdr3_length: 15; cdr3_aa: ASRDERESWVGETQY
j_call: TRBJ1-3; d_call: .; v_call: TRBV29-1; cdr3_length: 12; cdr3_aa: SVRTVDSGNTIY
j_call: TRBJ1-2; d_call: TRBD1; v_call: TRBV28; cdr3_length: 11; cdr3_aa: ASSANRGYGYT
j_call: TRBJ2-7; d_call: .; v_call: TRBV7-2; cdr3_length: 14; cdr3_aa: ASSLALGGGHYEQY
j_call: TRBJ2-3; d_call: .; v_call: TRBV2; cdr3_length: 13; cdr3_aa: ASSEERSDTDTQY
j_call: TRBJ1-3; d_call: .; v_call: TRBV7-8; cdr3_length: 16; cdr3_aa: ASSLLAGRGATGNTIY
j_call: TRBJ1-2; d_call: TRBD1; v_call: TRBV19; cdr3_length: 12; cdr3_aa: ASSIVGTADGYT
j_call: TRBJ1-1; d_call: .; v_call: TRBV18; cdr3_length: 12; cdr3_aa: ASSPRTENTEAF
j_call: TRBJ1-3; d_call: .; v_call: TRBV29-1; cdr3_length: 10; cdr3_aa: SVPYSGNTIY
j_call: TRBJ1-4; d_call: TRBD1; v_call: TRBV10-3; cdr3_length: 13; cdr3_aa: AISGTGTGVEKLF
j_call: TRBJ2-4; d_call: .; v_call: TRBV5-1; cdr3_length: 11; cdr3_aa: ASSLDRENIQY
j_call: TRBJ1-5; d_call: .; v_call: TRBV6-5; cdr3_length: 12; cdr3_aa: ASRMWGGNQPQH
j_call: TRBJ1-6; d_call: TRBD1; v_call: TRBV5-4; cdr3_length: 12; cdr3_aa: ASSPQGAYSPLH
j_call: TRBJ2-2; d_call: .; v_call: TRBV3-1/TRBV3-2; cdr3_length: 10; cdr3_aa: ASSSYTGELF
j_call: TRBJ2-5; d_call: .; v_call: TRBV18; cdr3_length: 19; cdr3_aa: ASSPPRRGGSETGARETQY
j_call: TRBJ1-2; d_call: TRBD1; v_call: TRBV19; cdr3_length: 11; cdr3_aa: ASSPGQSHGYT
j_call: TRBJ1-3; d_call: .; v_call: TRBV5-6; cdr3_length: 13; cdr3_aa: ASSLERGRSYTIY
j_call: TRBJ2-7; d_call: .; v_call: TRBV5-1; cdr3_length: 11; cdr3_aa: ASSLASPLEQY
j_call: TRBJ2-7; d_call: .; v_call: TRBV5-1; cdr3_length: 11; cdr3_aa: ASSLEEGYEQY
j_call: TRBJ2-1; d_call: TRBD2; v_call: TRBV11-3; cdr3_length: 13; cdr3_aa: ASSLLGLADNEQF